The clone carrying this T cell receptor (beta chain) was seen ten or more times. The entry originates in a study of T-cell reconstitution after alpha-beta-depleted transplantation in children. It was with unique molecular identifiers that the TCRbeta library was prepared. Each CDR3 protein gets one entry after TCRdb re-called the PCR reads with MiXCR. The sample holds fewer than 200,000 distinct CDR3 sequences, about 6.4% seen once. Here the sequenced sample was PBMCs from the stem cell graft donor, taken from the stem cell graft. The receptor was derived from a human donor who donated a stem cell graft to a child with Wiskott-Aldrich syndrome.

The CDR3 here is CASSPGTLVSYEQYF. For the CDR3, the DNA is TGTGCCAGCAGTCCCGGGACACTAGTCTCCTACGAGCAGTACTTC. The gene calls are TRBV28 and TRBJ2-7, with a weak D call TRBD1 (6 bases). Germline V CDR1 and CDR2: MDHEN, SYDVKM. Trimming stripped 5 bases from V and 0 bases from J, with 14 bases between. The CDR3 runs to 15 residues.